The next 32 T cell receptor beta chains were all read from a single sample in a study of graft-versus-host responses after intestinal transplantation. These receptors have no identified antigens. The protocol was immunoSEQ multiplex PCR, while the TCRdb copy is restricted to in-frame clones and leaves out a portion. The sample consists of about 110,000 clones, approximately 93% of them appearing once. The material was unstimulated CD8+ T cells sorted from spleen or lymph node cells, obtained before transplant. Receptors originate from a human donor who was the organ donor for an intestinal transplant.

The chain links TRBV4-1 to TRBJ2-1; the match to TRBD2 covers 9 bases. Trimming took 1 base from V and 10 from J; bases not matched to a gene: 5. Germline V gene sequence: CDR1 MGHRA, CDR2 YSYEKL. CDR3 length: 14 amino acids. DNA of the CDR3: TGCGCCAGCAGCCAAGGACTAGCGGACTCGGAGCAGTTCTTC. This gives the protein CASSQGLADSEQFF.

The rearrangement uses TRBV6-5 and TRBJ1-1, with TRBD1 as a possible D gene (5 bases). The V end was cut by 5 bases, the J end by 1 base, with 11 bases between. CDR1 is MNHEY and CDR2 is SVGAGI in the germline V gene. There are 14 residues in the CDR3. CDR3 region: CASSVRGRNTEAFF. In DNA form, the CDR3 reads TGTGCCAGCAGTGTGAGGGGACGGAACACTGAAGCTTTCTTT.

The chain recombines TRBV7-6 with TRBJ2-7; D gene unclear. Germline loops: CDR1 SGHVS, CDR2 FNYEAQ. With 4 bases removed from V and 3 bases from J, the gap between germline ends came to 13 bases. CDR3 length: 14 amino acids. The CDR3 spells CASSSHAARYEQYF. The DNA for the CDR3 is TGTGCCAGCAGCTCTCATGCAGCGCGCTACGAGCAGTACTTC.

The chain combines TRBV9 with TRBJ2-7; D uncertain. Looked up from germline, CDR1 is SGDLS and CDR2 is YYNGEE. Deletions cut 1 base from V and 5 bases from J, with 16 bases between. The CDR3 consists of 15 residues. The CDR3 region has the DNA TGTGCCAGCAGCGTAAGTGGGGTCCGACAAGACGAGCAGTACTTC. Its translation is CASSVSGVRQDEQYF.

As DNA, the CDR3 is TGTGCCAGCAGTTTTAGGGGGAACACTGAAGCTTTCTTT. This encodes CASSFRGNTEAFF. This sequence joins TRBV28 and TRBJ1-1, with a weak D call TRBD1 (5 bases). The V end was cut by 3 bases, the J end by 1 base, with 6 bases between. The CDR3 runs 13 residues. Germline-derived CDR1 and CDR2 are MDHEN and SYDVKM.

This chain uses TRBV6-1 with TRBJ1-5; D may be TRBD1 (6 bases). CDR3 length: 14 amino acids. The germline V gene encodes CDR1 MNHNS and CDR2 SASEGT. V was shortened by 5 bases and J by 4 bases, with 12 bases between the two germline ends. DNA of the CDR3: TGTGCCAGCAGTCCAGGTAGGGGGAATCAGCCCCAGCATTTT. Protein sequence: CASSPGRGNQPQHF.

The V and J genes are TRBV9 and TRBJ1-2; 7 bases align to TRBD1. The V segment lost 4 bases and the J segment 8 bases; nucleotides outside the gene matches: 11. The CDR3 length is 14 residues. Germline V gives CDR1 SGDLS, CDR2 YYNGEE. This CDR3 reads CASSQGGRGRGYTF. CDR3 in DNA: TGTGCCAGCAGCCAGGGGGGCAGGGGCCGAGGCTACACCTTC.

V usage is TRBV20-1 and J usage is TRBJ1-2; D call uncertain. CDR1 and CDR2 from the germline V gene are DFQATT and SNEGSKA (reference sequence). V was shortened by 0 bases and J by 6 bases, with 5 bases between the two germline ends. The CDR3 is 11 amino acids. The CDR3 region is CSAREGNGYTF. CDR3 DNA: TGCAGTGCTAGAGAGGGAAATGGCTACACCTTC.

This rearrangement joins TRBV4-3 to TRBJ1-2; D is uncertain. The CDR3 runs 14 residues. The germline CDR1 and CDR2 sequences are LGHNA and YSLEER. The germline V and J ends were trimmed by 0 bases and 3 bases, with 8 bases remaining between them. The CDR3 reads CASSQDRTDYGYTF. Written as DNA, the CDR3 is TGCGCCAGCAGCCAAGATAGAACAGACTATGGCTACACCTTC.

The chain is built from TRBV7-2 and TRBJ2-3; 12 bases match TRBD1. Germline V gene sequence: CDR1 SGHTA, CDR2 FQGNSA. The CDR3 spans 17 residues. V gave up 4 bases and J gave up 4 bases; unmatched junction bases: 9. The CDR3, as DNA: TGTGCCAGCAGCTCCCGGGACAGGGGGCACATACCAGATACGCAGTATTTT. Its protein is CASSSRDRGHIPDTQYF.

The chain couples TRBV18 to TRBJ1-1, with TRBD1 matching over 7 bases. The CDR3 totals 16 residues. After removal of 1 base from V and 1 base from J, the junction contained 6 bases not matched to a gene. The germline gives CDR1 KGHSH, CDR2 LQKENI. In DNA, the CDR3 is TGTGCCAGCTCACCACGGCCGGGACAGAAGAACACTGAAGCTTTCTTT. Protein sequence: CASSPRPGQKNTEAFF.

The chain couples TRBV4-2 to TRBJ2-3; 9 positions match TRBD1. Germline V gene sequence: CDR1 LGHNA, CDR2 YNFKEQ. This CDR3 contains 17 residues. J was trimmed by 6 bases and V by 1 base; bases with no gene match: 11. This CDR3 reads CASSQAPDRGLGDTQYF. The CDR3 DNA sequence: TGTGCCAGCAGCCAAGCGCCGGACAGGGGCCTTGGTGATACGCAGTATTTT.

V and J are TRBV9 and TRBJ2-3; tentatively, D is TRBD2 (6 bases). Looked up from germline, CDR1 is SGDLS and CDR2 is YYNGEE. V was shortened by 2 bases and J by 2 bases, with 9 bases between the two germline ends. This CDR3 contains 14 residues. The CDR3 loop reads CASSVGGYTDTQYF. DNA of the CDR3: TGTGCCAGCAGCGTTGGAGGGTACACAGATACGCAGTATTTT. Full variable domain (missing parts from reference TRBV9 and TRBJ2-3): DSGVTQTPKHLITATGQRVTLRCSPRSGDLSVYWYQQSLDQGLQFLIQYYNGEERAKGNILERFSAQQFPDLHSELNLSSLELGDSALYFCASSVGGYTDTQYFGPGTRLTVL.

This sequence joins TRBV30 and TRBJ2-1, with a tentative D call TRBD2 (5 bases). The CDR3 is 11 residues long. The V gene lost 7 bases and the J gene lost 2 bases, with 6 bases spanning the gap. Per germline, CDR1 GTSNPN and CDR2 SVGIG (reference sequence). The CDR3 loop is CALTTYNEQFF. CDR3 DNA sequence: TGTGCCTTGACTACCTACAATGAGCAGTTCTTC.

The chain uses TRBV7-9 and TRBJ2-7, with TRBD1 identical over 7 bases. Germline values: CDR1 SEHNR, CDR2 FQNEAQ (reference sequence). V lost 3 bases to trimming and J lost 3 bases; unmatched junction nucleotides: 2. The CDR3 loop spans 13 amino acids. This CDR3 is CASSFPGGYEQYF. DNA for the CDR3: TGTGCCAGCAGCTTCCCAGGGGGCTACGAGCAGTACTTC.

The chain employs TRBV7-9 and TRBJ2-2; D gene ambiguous. This CDR3 spans 15 amino acids. In germline, CDR1 is SEHNR, CDR2 FQNEAQ (reference sequence). Between the trimmed V and J ends, which lost 5 bases and 0 bases, there was a span of 10 bases. CDR3 in amino acids: CASSRTDSNTGELFF. The CDR3 nucleotides are TGTGCCAGCAGCCGGACGGATTCGAACACCGGGGAGCTGTTTTTT. The whole variable domain, remainder taken from reference TRBV7-9 and TRBJ2-2, is DTGVSQNPRHKITKRGQNVTFRCDPISEHNRLYWYRQTLGQGPEFLTYFQNEAQLEKSRLLSDRFSAERPKGSFSTLEIQRTEQGDSAMYLCASSRTDSNTGELFFGEGSRLTVL.

The J gene is TRBJ1-5, the V gene TRBV19, with D tentatively TRBD1 (5 bases). Between the trimmed V and J ends, which lost 4 bases and 4 bases, there was a span of 14 bases. Germline CDR1 and CDR2: LNHDA and SQIVND (reference sequence). The length of the CDR3 is 15 residues. For the CDR3, the DNA is TGTGCCAGTAGTACCCGACAGAGCACAAATCAGCCCCAGCATTTT. The encoded protein is CASSTRQSTNQPQHF.

Turning to this clone: Other DNA sequences in the sample encode the same CDR3. The genes are TRBV19 and TRBJ1-1; 7 bases map to TRBD1. The CDR3 has 12 amino acids. Losses at the gene ends were 5 bases for V and 4 bases for J; bases not matched to a gene: 1. Germline V CDR1 and CDR2: LNHDA, SQIVND (reference sequence). CDR3 region: CASSSGGTEAFF. The CDR3 coding sequence is TGTGCCAGTAGTTCAGGGGGCACTGAAGCTTTCTTT. The full variable domain, with the rest looked up from reference TRBV19 and TRBJ1-1, is DGGITQSPKYLFRKEGQNVTLSCEQNLNHDAMYWYRQDPGQGLRLIYYSQIVNDFQKGDIAEGYSVSREKKESFPLTVTSAQKNPTAFYLCASSSGGTEAFFGQGTRLTVV.

The V call is TRBV27, the J call TRBJ2-3, with TRBD2 matching 12 bases. This CDR3 comprises 16 residues. Trimming took 4 bases from V and 0 from J; bases not matched to a gene: 2. Germline V CDR1 and CDR2: MNHEY, SMNVEV (reference sequence). The CDR3 DNA is TGTGCCAGCAGTTCCGGGACTAGCGGGAGCACAGATACGCAGTATTTT. Residues: CASSSGTSGSTDTQYF.

This clone appeared a few times. The V call is TRBV30, the J call TRBJ2-7; no reliable D call. The CDR3 is 13 residues long. The V end lost 0 bases, the J end lost 3 bases, and 9 bases lay between the germline ends. Germline assignment: CDR1 GTSNPN and CDR2 SVGIG (reference sequence). The CDR3 protein is CAWSVGGIYEQYF. The CDR3 coding sequence is TGTGCCTGGAGTGTAGGCGGAATCTACGAGCAGTACTTC.

This clone appeared once. The CDR3 protein is CASSSFTDTQYF. The CDR3 coding sequence is TGTGCCAGCAGTTCGTTCACAGATACGCAGTATTTT. V usage is TRBV6-5 and J usage is TRBJ2-3; D gene unclear. Germline V gene data show CDR1 as MNHEY and CDR2 as SVGAGI. Trimming removed 4 bases at V and 2 bases at J, with 4 bases between. The CDR3 runs 12 residues.

This clone came up a few times. V gene TRBV4-3 combines with J gene TRBJ2-7; 7 bases are shared with TRBD2. The trim removed 1 base at V and 1 base at J, leaving 7 bases unmatched. CDR1 is LGHNA, CDR2 YSLEER, per germline. The length of the CDR3 is 16 residues. The CDR3 reads CASSQGVPAGSYEQYF. DNA of the CDR3: TGCGCCAGCAGCCAAGGTGTACCAGCGGGGTCCTACGAGCAGTACTTC.

The chain carries TRBV23-1 and TRBJ1-1; a weak D match, TRBD1 (5 bases). TRBV23-1 is filed as an ORF, its function uncertain. CDR3 size: 12 residues. V was clipped by 3 bases and J by 3 bases, with 5 bases between them. DNA of the CDR3: TGCGCCAGCAGTCAGGGGGACACTGAAGCTTTCTTT. This gives the protein CASSQGDTEAFF.

V is TRBV11-2 and J is TRBJ2-7, with a weak D call TRBD1 (6 bases). Trimming cost V 6 bases and J 5 bases, with 14 bases left between them. Germline V gene lookup returns CDR1 SGHAT and CDR2 FQNNGV. The CDR3 extends over 13 amino acids. The CDR3 DNA is TGTGCCAGCAGGGACAGCACCTTTGACGAGCAGTACTTC. Translation: CASRDSTFDEQYF.

To note about this clone: The sample carries other DNA sequences with the same CDR3. The V call is TRBV18, the J call TRBJ1-2; D call uncertain. V was pared by 3 bases and J by 4 bases, with 12 bases between. Germline CDR1 reads KGHSH; CDR2 reads LQKENI. CDR3 size: 14 residues. CDR3 in amino acids: CASSPRGLTYGYTF. For the CDR3, the DNA is TGTGCCAGCTCACCCCGAGGCCTTACCTATGGCTACACCTTC.

This sequence joins TRBV6-5 and TRBJ2-1, with a tentative D call TRBD2 (5 bases). Trimming took 2 bases from V and 7 from J, leaving 15 bases between them. Looked up from germline, CDR1 is MNHEY and CDR2 is SVGAGI. The CDR3 has 15 residues. CDR3 region: CASSYGLEGKNEQFF. DNA for the CDR3: TGTGCCAGCAGTTACGGCTTAGAGGGTAAAAATGAGCAGTTCTTC.

This chain links TRBV5-1 with TRBJ2-2, with 10 bases fitting TRBD2. The CDR3 is 16 amino acids. Germline-derived CDR1 and CDR2 are SGHRS and YFSETQ. With V trimmed by 2 bases and J by 5 bases, 6 bases remained unmatched. The CDR3 nucleotides are TGCGCCAGCAGCTTCTCTAGCGGGGGTCCTACCGGGGAGCTGTTTTTT. Translated, it gives CASSFSSGGPTGELFF.

The sample holds one count of this clone. The chain uses TRBV9 and TRBJ1-1, with D unclear. V lost 4 bases and J 2 bases, leaving 15 bases between the germline ends. This CDR3 is 15 amino acids long. In germline, CDR1 is SGDLS, CDR2 YYNGEE. Here the CDR3 reads CASSPSGRSNTEAFF. The CDR3 region has the DNA TGTGCCAGCAGCCCCTCCGGCAGGAGTAACACTGAAGCTTTCTTT.

This clone was observed a single time. This chain links TRBV2 with TRBJ1-1; 7 bases match TRBD1. The CDR3 loop spans 13 amino acids. V dropped 7 bases and J dropped 3; count of bases not matched to a gene: 5. In germline, CDR1 is SNHLY, CDR2 FYNNEI. The CDR3 nucleotides are TGTGCCAGCATAGACAGGGAGGACACTGAAGCTTTCTTT. Residues: CASIDREDTEAFF.

The chain uses TRBV27 and TRBJ2-6; no firm D call. This CDR3 has 14 residues. Germline values: CDR1 MNHEY, CDR2 SMNVEV (reference sequence). V dropped 3 bases and J dropped 0 bases, with 3 bases sitting between them. The CDR3 nucleotides are TGTGCCAGCAGTTTCGGCTCTGGGGCCAACGTCCTGACTTTC. This codes for CASSFGSGANVLTF. The variable domain in full, with the rest retrieved from reference TRBV27 and TRBJ2-6, is EAQVTQNPRYLITVTGKKLTVTCSQNMNHEYMSWYRQDPGLGLRQIYYSMNVEVTDKGDVPEGYKVSRKEKRNFPLILESPSPNQTSLYFCASSFGSGANVLTFGAGSRLTVL.

The chain joins TRBV5-6 to TRBJ2-1; D is undetermined. V was shortened by 5 bases and J by 7 bases, with 13 bases between the two germline ends. CDR3 length: 13 amino acids. The germline V gene encodes CDR1 SGHDT and CDR2 YYEEEE. CDR3 nucleotides: TGTGCCAGCAGTTGGAATGGGAAAAATGAGCAGTTCTTC. This gives the protein CASSWNGKNEQFF. The full variable domain, its missing parts supplied by reference TRBV5-6 and TRBJ2-1, is DAGVTQSPTHLIKTRGQQVTLRCSPKSGHDTVSWYQQALGQGPQFIFQYYEEEERQRGNFPDRFSGHQFPNYSSELNVNALLLGDSALYLCASSWNGKNEQFFGPGTRLTVL.

This clone was seen a handful of times. The genes are TRBV5-4 and TRBJ2-7; no definite D call. The length of the CDR3 is 11 residues. Per the germline V gene, CDR1 is SGHNT and CDR2 is YYREEE (reference sequence). The V and J ends lost 4 bases and 1 base respectively, with 3 bases between them. The CDR3 DNA sequence: TGTGCCAGCAGCGTGTCCTACGAGCAGTACTTC. Translating it yields CASSVSYEQYF.